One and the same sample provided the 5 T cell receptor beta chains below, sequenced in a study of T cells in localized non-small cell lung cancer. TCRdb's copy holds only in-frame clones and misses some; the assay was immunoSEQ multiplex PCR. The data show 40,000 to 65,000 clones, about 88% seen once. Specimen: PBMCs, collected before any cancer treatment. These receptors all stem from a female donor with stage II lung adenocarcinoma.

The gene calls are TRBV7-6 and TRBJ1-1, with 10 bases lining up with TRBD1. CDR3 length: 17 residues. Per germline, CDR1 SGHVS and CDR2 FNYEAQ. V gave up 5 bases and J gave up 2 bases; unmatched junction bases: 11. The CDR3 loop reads CASSPGRDRGSNTEAFF. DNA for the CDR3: TGTGCCAGCAGCCCCGGTCGGGACAGGGGAAGCAACACTGAAGCTTTCTTT. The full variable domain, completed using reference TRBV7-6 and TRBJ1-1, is GAGVSQSPRYKVTKRGQDVALRCDPISGHVSLYWYRQALGQGPEFLTYFNYEAQQDKSGLPNDRFSAERPEGSISTLTIQRTEQRDSAMYRCASSPGRDRGSNTEAFFGQGTRLTVV.

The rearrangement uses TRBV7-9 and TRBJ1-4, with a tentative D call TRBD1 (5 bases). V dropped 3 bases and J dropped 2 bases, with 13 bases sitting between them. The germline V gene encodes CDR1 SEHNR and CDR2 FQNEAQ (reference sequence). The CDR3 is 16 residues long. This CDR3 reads CASSLRGRSTNEKLFF. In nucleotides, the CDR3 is TGTGCCAGCAGCTTGAGGGGTAGGTCGACTAATGAAAAACTGTTTTTT.

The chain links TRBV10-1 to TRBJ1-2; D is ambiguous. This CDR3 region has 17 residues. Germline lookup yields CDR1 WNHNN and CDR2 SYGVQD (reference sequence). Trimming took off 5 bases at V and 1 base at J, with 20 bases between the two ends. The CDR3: CASSPLNRPHHNYGYTF. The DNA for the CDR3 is TGCGCCAGCAGTCCCCTTAACCGGCCCCACCATAACTATGGCTACACCTTC.

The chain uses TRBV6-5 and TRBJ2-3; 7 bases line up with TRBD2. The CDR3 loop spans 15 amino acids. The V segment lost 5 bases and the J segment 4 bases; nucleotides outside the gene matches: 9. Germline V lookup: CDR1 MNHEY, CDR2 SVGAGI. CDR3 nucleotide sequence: TGTGCCAGCAGTAATATGGGAGGGGTCCCAGATACGCAGTATTTT. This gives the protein CASSNMGGVPDTQYF.

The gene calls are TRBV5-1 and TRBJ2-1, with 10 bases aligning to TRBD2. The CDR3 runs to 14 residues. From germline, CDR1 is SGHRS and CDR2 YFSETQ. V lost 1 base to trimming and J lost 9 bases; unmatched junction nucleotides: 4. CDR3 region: CASSLTSGVGEQFF. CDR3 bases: TGCGCCAGCAGCTTGACTAGCGGGGTGGGTGAGCAGTTCTTC.